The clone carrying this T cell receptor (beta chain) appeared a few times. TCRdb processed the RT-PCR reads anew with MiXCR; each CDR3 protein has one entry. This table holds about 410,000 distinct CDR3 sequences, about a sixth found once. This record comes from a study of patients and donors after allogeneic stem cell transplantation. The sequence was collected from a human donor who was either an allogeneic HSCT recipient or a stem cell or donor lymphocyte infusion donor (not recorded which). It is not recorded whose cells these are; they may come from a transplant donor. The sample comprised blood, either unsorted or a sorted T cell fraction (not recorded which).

The CDR3 DNA is TGTGCCACCAGCAGAGAGACAGCTAGCACAGATACGCAGTATTTT. Translated: CATSRETASTDTQYF. This sequence joins TRBV15 and TRBJ2-3, with TRBD1 as a possible D gene (5 bases). Trimming took 0 bases from V and 0 from J, leaving 7 bases between them. The CDR3 totals 15 residues. CDR1 and CDR2 (germline): LNHNV, YYDKDF (reference sequence). The full variable domain, rest sourced from reference TRBV15 and TRBJ2-3, is DAMVIQNPRYQVTQFGKPVTLSCSQTLNHNVMYWYQQKSSQAPKLLFHYYDKDFNNEADTPDNFQSRRPNTSFCFLDIRSPGLGDTAMYLCATSRETASTDTQYFGPGTRLTVL.